Listed below are T cell receptor beta chains from one sample, sequenced in a study of blood T cells in healthy people across ages. TCRdb processed the 5' RACE reads anew with MiXCR; each CDR3 protein has one entry. The data hold approximately 800,000 distinct CDR3 sequences, with 58% observed a single time. The source material was blood. Every receptor here comes from a young man in good health. The CDR3 runs from the conserved cysteine through the conserved F or W. The order of the fields is J gene, clone size, V gene, CDR3 length, D gene, CDR3 protein, CDR3 DNA. D genes are given only for firm matches. Rows give clone size only sometimes, using once, few, many, or a class for an expanded clone.

J: TRBJ2-7
size: .
V: TRBV7-2
length: 14
D: .
CDR3: CASSASRGSYEQYF
DNA: TGTGCCAGCAGCGCCTCTAGAGGGTCCTACGAGCAGTACTTC

J: TRBJ2-1
size: .
V: TRBV5-1
length: 15
D: .
CDR3: CASSGRGASYNEQFF
DNA: TGCGCCAGCAGCGGTCGGGGGGCGTCCTACAATGAGCAGTTCTTC

J: TRBJ1-1
size: few
V: TRBV13
length: 11
D: .
CDR3: CASSVRHEAFF
DNA: TGTGCCAGCAGCGTCCGACATGAAGCTTTCTTT

J: TRBJ2-4
size: .
V: TRBV7-8
length: 16
D: TRBD2
CDR3: CASSGGGGVAKNIQYF
DNA: TGTGCCAGCAGCGGCGGGGGGGGGGTAGCCAAAAACATTCAGTACTTC

J: TRBJ2-7
size: many
V: TRBV6-6
length: 11
D: .
CDR3: CASTKLDEQYF
DNA: TGTGCCAGCACCAAACTTGACGAGCAGTACTTC

J: TRBJ2-3
size: few
V: TRBV25-1
length: 18
D: TRBD2
CDR3: CASRPPGLAGIYTDTQYF
DNA: TGTGCCAGCAGACCTCCGGGACTAGCGGGGATTTACACAGATACGCAGTATTTT

J: TRBJ2-1
size: .
V: TRBV28
length: 14
D: TRBD2
CDR3: CATKREGSYNEQFF
DNA: TGTGCCACTAAGCGGGAGGGATCCTACAATGAGCAGTTCTTC

J: TRBJ2-3
size: .
V: TRBV18
length: 16
D: TRBD2
CDR3: CASSQGLAGGQDTQYF
DNA: TGTGCCAGCTCACAGGGACTGGCGGGAGGGCAAGATACGCAGTATTTT

J: TRBJ1-1
size: .
V: TRBV7-9
length: 11
D: .
CDR3: CASSVDTEAFF
DNA: TGTGCCAGCAGCGTGGACACTGAAGCTTTCTTT

J: TRBJ1-2
size: few
V: TRBV3-1
length: 12
D: .
CDR3: CASRPQNYGYTF
DNA: TGTGCCAGCAGACCACAGAACTATGGCTACACCTTC

J: TRBJ2-5
size: .
V: TRBV10-3
length: 16
D: .
CDR3: CAISAASAGLGETQYF
DNA: TGTGCCATCAGTGCGGCTAGCGCCGGGCTGGGAGAGACCCAGTACTTC

J: TRBJ2-7
size: .
V: TRBV29-1
length: 13
D: .
CDR3: CSATFRSTYEQYF
DNA: TGCAGCGCGACGTTTCGGTCTACCTACGAGCAGTACTTC

J: TRBJ2-7
size: many
V: TRBV12-3/TRBV12-4
length: 15
D: TRBD1
CDR3: CASSYWTGTTYEQYF
DNA: TGTGCCAGCAGCTACTGGACAGGGACAACCTACGAGCAGTACTTC

J: TRBJ2-5
size: .
V: TRBV12-3/TRBV12-4
length: 13
D: .
CDR3: CVSRKRDGRTQYF
DNA: TGTGTCAGCAGGAAGAGGGACGGGCGGACCCAGTACTTC

J: TRBJ1-2
size: .
V: TRBV4-3
length: 14
D: .
CDR3: CASSQRATNYGYTF
DNA: TGCGCCAGCAGCCAAAGGGCTACTAACTATGGCTACACCTTC

J: TRBJ1-2
size: .
V: TRBV29-1
length: 16
D: TRBD1
CDR3: CSVEGGSRQGRGGYTF
DNA: TGCAGCGTTGAAGGGGGAAGCCGACAGGGCCGTGGGGGCTACACCTTC

J: TRBJ2-1
size: .
V: TRBV20-1
length: 13
D: .
CDR3: CSARVRGYNEQFF
DNA: TGCAGTGCTAGGGTCCGGGGGTACAATGAGCAGTTCTTC

J: TRBJ1-5
size: once
V: TRBV7-8
length: 17
D: .
CDR3: CASSLLPVLMDYQPQHF
DNA: TGTGCCAGCAGCTTGCTGCCGGTCTTGATGGATTATCAGCCCCAGCATTTT

J: TRBJ2-7
size: .
V: TRBV7-2
length: 13
D: .
CDR3: CASSRSISYEQYF
DNA: TGTGCCAGCAGCCGTTCGATCTCTTACGAGCAGTACTTC

J: TRBJ1-2
size: .
V: TRBV4-3
length: 16
D: .
CDR3: CASSQDTEGRWGGYTF
DNA: TGCGCCAGCAGCCAAGATACGGAGGGGCGGTGGGGTGGCTACACCTTC

J: TRBJ2-1
size: .
V: TRBV12-3/TRBV12-4
length: 13
D: .
CDR3: CASSTSRDGDSFF
DNA: TGTGCCAGCAGCACCAGCAGGGACGGAGACTCGTTCTTC

J: TRBJ1-2
size: .
V: TRBV7-9
length: 16
D: .
CDR3: CASSLGATPAGYGYTF
DNA: TGTGCCAGCAGCCTGGGGGCCACCCCTGCGGGCTATGGCTACACCTTC

J: TRBJ2-1
size: few
V: TRBV20-1
length: 16
D: TRBD2
CDR3: CSARELLAGANNEQFF
DNA: TGCAGTGCTAGAGAACTACTAGCGGGAGCCAACAATGAGCAGTTCTTC

J: TRBJ2-5
size: .
V: TRBV9
length: 15
D: TRBD1
CDR3: CASSVDRGQRETQYF
DNA: TGTGCCAGCAGCGTAGACAGGGGGCAGAGGGAGACCCAGTACTTC

J: TRBJ2-3
size: .
V: TRBV3-1
length: 13
D: .
CDR3: CASSQASTDTQYF
DNA: TGTGCCAGCAGCCAGGCTAGCACAGATACGCAGTATTTT

J: TRBJ2-7
size: .
V: TRBV21-1
length: 15
D: .
CDR3: CASSRPRGDTYEQYF
DNA: TGTGCCAGCAGCCGTCCGCGGGGGGACACCTACGAGCAGTACTTC

J: TRBJ1-2
size: .
V: TRBV12-3/TRBV12-4
length: 12
D: .
CDR3: CASSFSGHGYTF
DNA: TGTGCCAGCAGTTTCTCAGGGCACGGCTACACCTTC

J: TRBJ1-6
size: .
V: TRBV29-1
length: 13
D: .
CDR3: CSARGDHNSPLHF
DNA: TGCAGCGCCCGCGGGGACCATAATTCACCCCTCCACTTT

J: TRBJ2-3
size: few
V: TRBV25-1
length: 12
D: .
CDR3: CASSEVARTQYF
DNA: TGTGCCAGCAGTGAAGTGGCTCGTACGCAGTATTTT

J: TRBJ1-1
size: few
V: TRBV7-2
length: 13
D: .
CDR3: CASSLGGSDKAFF
DNA: TGTGCCAGCAGCTTAGGGGGGTCGGATAAAGCTTTCTTT

J: TRBJ2-1
size: .
V: TRBV6-6
length: 12
D: .
CDR3: CASSRTVNEQFF
DNA: TGTGCCAGCAGTAGGACTGTTAATGAGCAGTTCTTC